The present T cell receptor beta chain was sequenced within a study of cytomegalovirus exposure and HLA in healthy donors. As for the study in general: The platform used for the 120 validation repertoires matched that of the 666 first-cohort repertoires, a later analysis reported.

The assay was immunoSEQ multiplex PCR, and TCRdb's table has in-frame clones only and misses some. The data hold roughly 130,000 clones, with around 92% observed a single time. The CDR3 extends over 12 amino acids. CDR1 and CDR2 (germline): MNHNS, SASEGT. V shed 10 bases and J shed 4 bases, with 13 bases lying between them. The TCR comes from a man aged 25-40 years in good health and CMV-seronegative. Material: PBMCs. The gene calls are TRBV6-1 and TRBJ1-2, with a weak D call TRBD1 (6 bases). DNA of the CDR3: TGTGCCACCGAGACAGGAACCTATGGCTACACCTTC. The encoded protein is CATETGTYGYTF.